What follows are 19 T cell receptor beta chains derived from one specimen sequenced in a study of cytomegalovirus exposure and HLA in healthy donors. Amplification used 60 Vbeta primers and 13 Jbeta primers. Clones were sequenced by immunoSEQ multiplex PCR, and TCRdb holds only the in-frame ones, with some missing. The data show some 140,000 clones, with roughly three quarters seen just once and about 2.2% held by the top ten. Specimen: PBMCs. The receptor source for this set is a man younger than 40 in good health and CMV-seronegative.

V usage is TRBV6-6 and J usage is TRBJ2-7; TRBD1 might be the D (5 bases). The CDR3 is 14 amino acids. Germline CDR1 MNHNY, CDR2 SVGAGI (reference sequence). The V and J ends lost 0 bases and 2 bases respectively, with 8 bases between them. The CDR3 protein is CASSYSDSTYEQYF. The CDR3 coding sequence is TGTGCCAGCAGTTACTCAGACAGTACCTACGAGCAGTACTTC.

The rearrangement joins TRBV6-5 to TRBJ1-5; 7 positions agree with TRBD1. The CDR3 is 16 residues long. With V trimmed by 4 bases and J by 0 bases, 6 bases remained unmatched. Germline CDR1 reads MNHEY; CDR2 reads SVGAGI. The CDR3 sequence: CASSSWTGGSNQPQHF. In DNA form, the CDR3 reads TGTGCCAGCAGTTCCTGGACAGGAGGTAGCAATCAGCCCCAGCATTTT.

The chain uses TRBV30 and TRBJ1-2, with D possibly matching TRBD1 (6 bases). Germline lookup yields CDR1 GTSNPN and CDR2 SVGIG (reference sequence). V lost 1 base, J lost 5 bases, and 11 bases lay in between. The CDR3 extends over 13 amino acids. CDR3 residues: CAWSATGSYGYTF. CDR3 DNA sequence: TGTGCCTGGAGTGCAACAGGGAGTTATGGCTACACCTTC. Using reference TRBV30 and TRBJ1-2 for the parts outside the CDR3, the full variable domain is SQTIHQWPATLVQPVGSPLSLECTVEGTSNPNLYWYRQAAGRGLQLLFYSVGIGQISSEVPQNLSASRPQDRQFILSSKKLLLSDSGFYLCAWSATGSYGYTFGSGTRLTVV.

V is TRBV28 and J is TRBJ2-7, with unresolved D. This CDR3 comprises 12 residues. Germline loops: CDR1 MDHEN, CDR2 SYDVKM. V was cut by 7 bases and J by 2 bases, with 9 bases left in between. The CDR3 region has the DNA TGTGCCAGCAACCAGTCCCCCTACGAGCAGTACTTC. This sequence encodes CASNQSPYEQYF.

This chain links TRBV5-1 with TRBJ1-3; a weak D match, TRBD1 (6 bases). The CDR3 totals 16 residues. The germline gives CDR1 SGHRS, CDR2 YFSETQ. Trimming removed 3 bases from V and 4 bases from J, with 17 bases in between. CDR3 loop: CASSWDGQSRGNTIYF. Written as DNA, the CDR3 is TGCGCCAGCAGCTGGGACGGACAGTCCCGAGGAAACACCATATATTTT.

This chain connects TRBV9 to TRBJ2-7; 8 nucleotides line up with TRBD2. The CDR3 has 12 residues. CDR1 and CDR2 from the germline V gene are SGDLS and YYNGEE. The V segment lost 4 bases and the J segment 6 bases; nucleotides outside the gene matches: 3. The CDR3 DNA reads as TGTGCCAGCAGCTCGGGAGGGCGCGAGCAGTACTTC. This sequence encodes CASSSGGREQYF.

The chain joins TRBV18 to TRBJ2-2, with TRBD2 as a possible D gene (5 bases). This CDR3 has 16 residues. Trimming left V 0 bases short and J 6 bases short, with 14 bases between. Looked up from germline, CDR1 is KGHSH and CDR2 is LQKENI. Here the CDR3 DNA reads TGTGCCAGCTCACCACCGTCTAGGGCGGGTGCCGGGGAGCTGTTTTTT. It yields the protein CASSPPSRAGAGELFF.

This clone has just a few counts. This rearrangement joins TRBV5-6 to TRBJ2-3, with D uncertain. Germline CDR1 and CDR2: SGHDT and YYEEEE. This CDR3 region has 13 residues. The V end lost 4 bases, the J end lost 4 bases, and 10 bases lay between the germline ends. The CDR3, as DNA: TGTGCCAGCAGCCGTGAACTTCCAGATACGCAGTATTTT. This sequence encodes CASSRELPDTQYF.

As concerns this clone: The sample carries other DNA sequences with the same CDR3. This chain links TRBV15 with TRBJ2-2, with unresolved D. This CDR3 has 14 amino acids. Trimming pared 0 bases from V and 4 bases from J, leaving 6 bases between. Germline V gives CDR1 LNHNV, CDR2 YYDKDF (reference sequence). The CDR3 loop reads CATSRDRGTGELFF. CDR3 nucleotide sequence: TGTGCCACCAGCAGAGATCGCGGCACCGGGGAGCTGTTTTTT.

The chain links TRBV9 to TRBJ2-7; 7 positions match TRBD2. J was trimmed by 4 bases and V by 0 bases; bases with no gene match: 7. The CDR3 sequence is 15 residues long. The germline V gene has CDR1 SGDLS and CDR2 YYNGEE. This chain's CDR3 is CASSVGGGRSYEQYF. The CDR3 nucleotides are TGTGCCAGCAGCGTAGGAGGCGGGAGATCTTACGAGCAGTACTTC.

The chain links TRBV14 to TRBJ2-7; D not resolved. V was pared by 0 bases and J by 7 bases, with 7 bases between. CDR3 length equals 12 residues. Germline V gives CDR1 SGHDN, CDR2 FVKESK. CDR3 protein: CASSQEEREQYF. The CDR3 DNA sequence: TGTGCCAGCAGCCAAGAAGAGAGAGAGCAGTACTTC. The variable domain in full, with the rest retrieved from reference TRBV14 and TRBJ2-7, is EAGVTQFPSHSVIEKGQTVTLRCDPISGHDNLYWYRRVMGKEIKFLLHFVKESKQDESGMPNNRFLAERTGGTYSTLKVQPAELEDSGVYFCASSQEEREQYFGPGTRLTVT.

This clone was detected only a few times. This CDR3 reads CASSQGPRGELFF. In DNA, the CDR3 is TGTGCCAGCAGCCAAGGTCCTAGAGGGGAGCTGTTTTTT. The chain uses TRBV4-2 and TRBJ2-2; D unclear. Trimming removed 1 base from V and 8 bases from J, with 8 bases in between. Germline assignment: CDR1 LGHNA and CDR2 YNFKEQ. The CDR3 sequence is 13 residues long.

This clone was counted between two and nine times. The rearrangement joins TRBV7-9 to TRBJ1-1; D is perhaps TRBD1 (5 bases). Looked up from germline, CDR1 is SEHNR and CDR2 is FQNEAQ (reference sequence). CDR3 length: 14 amino acids. The V end lost 1 base, the J end lost 5 bases, and 11 bases lay between the germline ends. The CDR3 nucleotides read TGTGCCAGCAGCTTAGAATTACGGGGGACTGAAGCTTTCTTT. Translating it yields CASSLELRGTEAFF.

The V and J genes are TRBV6-1 and TRBJ2-7, with D unresolved. V lost 3 bases and J 3 bases, leaving 3 bases between the germline ends. Looked up from germline, CDR1 is MNHNS and CDR2 is SASEGT. The CDR3 runs to 11 residues. The CDR3 DNA follows: TGTGCCAGCAGTGAGCGCTACGAGCAGTACTTC. Translation gives CASSERYEQYF.

This chain uses TRBV10-3 with TRBJ2-5, with D possibly matching TRBD1 (5 bases). Judging by the DNA end, TRBJ2-7 fits better; the J call may be wrong. Germline V gene data show CDR1 as ENHRY and CDR2 as SYGVKD. There are 15 residues in the CDR3. In nucleotides, the CDR3 is TGTGCCATCAGTGAGCCGACGGCAGGGCAACACGAGCAGTACTTC. Translated, it gives CAISEPTAGQHEQYF.

The rearrangement uses TRBV5-6 and TRBJ2-6; D possibly corresponds to TRBD2 (6 bases). Between the trimmed V and J ends, which lost 0 bases and 4 bases, there was a span of 11 bases. The CDR3 covers 16 residues. Germline V gene lookup returns CDR1 SGHDT and CDR2 YYEEEE. CDR3 nucleotides: TGTGCCAGCAGCTTGGGTCGGGGGACCGGGGCCAACGTCCTGACTTTC. This gives the protein CASSLGRGTGANVLTF.

This chain joins TRBV9 and TRBJ1-4; 8 bases align to TRBD1. With 4 bases clipped from V and 2 bases from J, the junction kept 4 bases outside the gene matches. Germline lookup yields CDR1 SGDLS and CDR2 YYNGEE. The CDR3 has 15 amino acids. The DNA of the CDR3 is TGTGCCAGCAGCTCTGGGGACAGGACTAATGAAAAACTGTTTTTT. Translated: CASSSGDRTNEKLFF.

This clone was observed a handful of times. The chain has TRBV4-1 and TRBJ1-5, with 7 bases fitting TRBD1. The ends lost 1 base at V and 1 base at J; junction bases unmatched: 7. The CDR3 is made up of 17 amino acids. The germline CDR1 and CDR2 sequences are MGHRA and YSYEKL. The CDR3, as DNA: TGCGCCAGCAGCCAAGGGACAGGTCGAAGCAGCAATCAGCCCCAGCATTTT. Translation: CASSQGTGRSSNQPQHF.

The V call is TRBV5-1, the J call TRBJ2-7; 8 nucleotides line up with TRBD1. The V and J ends lost 0 bases and 4 bases, in that order; junction bases with no gene match: 9. Germline V lookup: CDR1 SGHRS, CDR2 YFSETQ. This CDR3 comprises 16 residues. For the CDR3, the DNA is TGCGCCAGCAGCTTGGTCCGGGACAGGATGACGTACGAGCAGTACTTC. Its protein product is CASSLVRDRMTYEQYF.